The 2 T cell receptor beta chains below all came from one sample that was sequenced in a study of T cell responses to AZD1222 COVID-19 vaccine. Method: immunoSEQ multiplex PCR; TCRdb's copy keeps in-frame clones and lacks some. The repertoire holds under 120,000 clones, 90% to 95% seen once, with approximately 2.2% in the top ten. Sequences were derived from peripheral blood, sampled on day 0 of AZD1222 vaccination. The source is an adult in good health.

The chain carries TRBV19 and TRBJ2-1; 8 bases line up with TRBD2. This CDR3 is 14 amino acids long. After removal of 4 bases from V and 4 bases from J, the junction contained 3 bases not matched to a gene. Germline V CDR1 and CDR2: LNHDA, SQIVND (reference sequence). CDR3 nucleotide sequence: TGTGCCAGTAGTAGCGGGGGGCCGTACAATGAGCAGTTCTTC. Residues: CASSSGGPYNEQFF.

J is TRBJ2-2 and V is TRBV5-1; D gene ambiguous. Germline lookup yields CDR1 SGHRS and CDR2 YFSETQ. CDR3 length: 14 amino acids. The V gene lost 0 bases and the J gene lost 3 bases, with 6 bases spanning the gap. Written as DNA, the CDR3 is TGCGCCAGCAGCTTGGCTCTGTACACCGGGGAGCTGTTTTTT. This sequence encodes CASSLALYTGELFF.